These 31 T cell receptor beta chains share one sample of origin, sequenced in a study of blood T cell repertoires in COVID-19. Measured with immunoSEQ multiplex PCR; TCRdb has only the in-frame clones, and not every one. The data contain fewer than 300,000 clones, roughly 90% of them singletons. The sequenced sample consisted of PBMCs or T cells enriched from blood (not recorded which). The receptors come from a woman in her 30s who had recovered from COVID-19.

This chain connects TRBV27 to TRBJ2-7; 8 nucleotides line up with TRBD2. There are 15 residues in the CDR3. V dropped 3 bases and J dropped 5; count of bases not matched to a gene: 9. Germline V gene lookup returns CDR1 MNHEY and CDR2 SMNVEV (reference sequence). CDR3 DNA: TGTGCCAGCAGTTTCCAGGGAAGCGGGAGAAACGAGCAGTACTTC. Its protein product is CASSFQGSGRNEQYF.

V gene TRBV10-3 combines with J gene TRBJ1-5, with D tentatively TRBD1 (6 bases). This CDR3 is built from 13 residues. Trimming removed 8 bases from V and 4 bases from J, with 12 bases in between. The germline V gene has CDR1 ENHRY and CDR2 SYGVKD. The DNA of the CDR3 is TGTGCCATCGGAGGACAGACAAATCAGCCCCAGCATTTT. It is translated as CAIGGQTNQPQHF.

The genes are TRBV7-6 and TRBJ2-1, with 10 bases lining up with TRBD2. CDR3 length: 16 amino acids. CDR1 SGHVS and CDR2 FNYEAQ come from the germline V gene. With V trimmed by 0 bases and J by 5 bases, 4 bases remained unmatched. The CDR3 DNA reads as TGTGCCAGCAGCTTAGCCGGACTAGCGGAGCACAATGAGCAGTTCTTC. This encodes CASSLAGLAEHNEQFF.

The CDR3 loop is CASSPPRTESYEQYF. CDR3 coding DNA: TGTGCCAGCTCACCGCCTAGGACAGAATCCTACGAGCAGTACTTC. This chain connects TRBV18 to TRBJ2-7; TRBD1 is a possible D gene (6 bases). V was trimmed by 3 bases and J by 1 base, leaving 13 bases between them. The CDR3 runs 15 residues. Germline CDR1 and CDR2: KGHSH and LQKENI. The complete variable domain, with remaining parts taken from reference TRBV18 and TRBJ2-7, reads NAGVMQNPRHLVRRRGQEARLRCSPMKGHSHVYWYRQLPEEGLKFMVYLQKENIIDESGMPKERFSAEFPKEGPSILRIQQVVRGDSAAYFCASSPPRTESYEQYFGPGTRLTVT.

The rearrangement links TRBV11-2 to TRBJ2-7, with 10 bases fitting TRBD2. The CDR3 contains 20 residues. Per the germline V gene, CDR1 is SGHAT and CDR2 is FQNNGV. The J segment lost 2 bases and the V segment lost 0 bases, leaving 16 bases of the junction unmatched. The CDR3 nucleotides are TGTGCCAGCAGCTTAGATAGGACTAGCGGATATACCGTCGGTACCTACGAGCAGTACTTC. Its protein is CASSLDRTSGYTVGTYEQYF.

The V and J genes are TRBV24-1 and TRBJ2-3; 9 bases match TRBD2. The CDR3 is 15 residues long. With V trimmed by 7 bases and J by 0 bases, 4 bases remained unmatched. CDR1 is KGHDR, CDR2 SFDVKD, per germline. CDR3 in amino acids: CATRSSGDSTDTQYF. The CDR3 DNA is TGTGCCACCAGGTCTAGCGGGGACAGCACAGATACGCAGTATTTT.

This sequence joins TRBV9 and TRBJ1-1; 7 bases are shared with TRBD1. This CDR3 is built from 15 residues. The germline CDR1 and CDR2 sequences are SGDLS and YYNGEE. The trim removed 0 bases at V and 1 base at J, leaving 3 bases unmatched. CDR3 sequence: CASSVVTGPNTEAFF. In DNA form, the CDR3 reads TGTGCCAGCAGCGTAGTGACAGGGCCGAACACTGAAGCTTTCTTT.

This chain connects TRBV7-9 to TRBJ2-1, with a weak D call TRBD1 (6 bases). This CDR3 has 16 residues. V lost 2 bases to trimming and J lost 7 bases, with 18 bases between them. Per the germline V gene, CDR1 is SEHNR and CDR2 is FQNEAQ (reference sequence). The DNA for the CDR3 is TGTGCCAGCAGCTTACCCCTCCGGACAGCCGAAAATGAGCAGTTCTTC. Translating it yields CASSLPLRTAENEQFF. The whole variable domain, remainder taken from reference TRBV7-9 and TRBJ2-1, is DTGVSQNPRHKITKRGQNVTFRCDPISEHNRLYWYRQTLGQGPEFLTYFQNEAQLEKSRLLSDRFSAERPKGSFSTLEIQRTEQGDSAMYLCASSLPLRTAENEQFFGPGTRLTVL.

This clone was counted ten times or more. The chain combines TRBV10-3 with TRBJ2-4; D perhaps matches TRBD1 (5 bases). Germline CDR1 ENHRY, CDR2 SYGVKD. V dropped 6 bases and J dropped 4 bases, with 16 bases sitting between them. The CDR3 has 15 amino acids. The CDR3 nucleotides are TGTGCCATCAGAGACATGGACATCTTAAAAAACATTCAGTACTTC. Residues: CAIRDMDILKNIQYF.

The J gene is TRBJ2-3, the V gene TRBV4-3; TRBD2 aligns across 14 bases. Losses at the gene ends were 2 bases for V and 3 bases for J; bases not matched to a gene: 10. The CDR3 is 19 amino acids. Looked up from germline, CDR1 is LGHNA and CDR2 is YSLEER. The CDR3 region has the DNA TGCGCCAGCAGCCAATTGGGACTAGCGGGAGAAGTTCGTACAGATACGCAGTATTTT. This encodes CASSQLGLAGEVRTDTQYF.

The chain joins TRBV29-1 to TRBJ2-1; 7 bases are a match to TRBD1. CDR1 and CDR2 from the germline V gene are SQVTM and ANQGSEA. The CDR3 has 12 residues. V lost 3 bases to trimming and J lost 6 bases; unmatched junction nucleotides: 2. CDR3 protein: CSVEGDSNEQFF. The CDR3 nucleotides are TGCAGCGTTGAGGGGGACAGCAATGAGCAGTTCTTC.

The chain carries TRBV11-2 and TRBJ2-3; 11 bases agree with TRBD1. This CDR3 contains 15 residues. Trimming at V came to 4 bases and at J to 1 base, leaving 1 base not matched to a gene. Germline loops: CDR1 SGHAT, CDR2 FQNNGV. CDR3 sequence (DNA): TGTGCCAGCAGCTCGGACAGGGGGCGCACAGATACGCAGTATTTT. As protein: CASSSDRGRTDTQYF.

Written as DNA, the CDR3 is TGTGCCAGCAGTTTCCCGGGACAATCATGGAAGGTGGCACCCCTCCACTTT. Its translation: CASSFPGQSWKVAPLHF. The rearrangement uses TRBV6-2 or TRBV6-3 and TRBJ1-6; a possible D gene is TRBD1 (6 bases). The CDR3 runs 17 residues. The germline V gene has CDR1 MNHEY and CDR2 SVGEGT. V dropped 4 bases and J dropped 11 bases, with 24 bases sitting between them.

The CDR3 bases are TGTGCAAGTCGCTCGGGACTAGCGGGAGGGCTCAGGAACAATGAGCAGTTCTTC. Its translation is CASRSGLAGGLRNNEQFF. The chain couples TRBV12-2 to TRBJ2-1; the table gives TRBD2 as D, unverified against the DNA. TRBV12-2 is a recognized pseudogene. The CDR3 spans 18 residues.

This clone was seen once. The chain links TRBV6-5 to TRBJ2-7, with 11 bases lining up with TRBD2. The trim removed 7 bases at V and 2 bases at J, leaving 7 bases unmatched. The length of the CDR3 is 15 residues. Germline CDR1 MNHEY, CDR2 SVGAGI. The DNA for the CDR3 is TGTGCCAGCACTACAATAGCGGGAGGGCCCTACGAGCAGTACTTC. Encoded protein: CASTTIAGGPYEQYF.

The chain recombines TRBV19 with TRBJ2-3, with 8 bases lining up with TRBD2. Germline loops: CDR1 LNHDA, CDR2 SQIVND (reference sequence). J was trimmed by 3 bases and V by 4 bases; bases with no gene match: 12. The CDR3 length is 17 residues. CDR3 in DNA: TGTGCCAGTAGTACCCGGACTGGCGGGAGGCTAACAGATACGCAGTATTTT. This encodes CASSTRTGGRLTDTQYF.

The chain couples TRBV5-1 to TRBJ1-2; TRBD1 agrees at 11 bases. The V segment lost 0 bases and the J segment 3 bases; nucleotides outside the gene matches: 10. The CDR3 consists of 18 residues. Germline V gives CDR1 SGHRS, CDR2 YFSETQ. Here the CDR3 DNA reads TGCGCCAGCAGCTTGGCTTCCGGGACAGGGGGGTCTTACTATGGCTACACCTTC. Protein product: CASSLASGTGGSYYGYTF.

The genes are TRBV7-3 and TRBJ2-5; 9 bases map to TRBD1. This CDR3 region has 17 residues. Germline CDR1 SGHTA, CDR2 FQGTGA. V lost 2 bases, J lost 3 bases, and 10 bases stayed unmatched. The DNA for the CDR3 is TGTGCCAGCAGCTTAGGGACCGGGACAGGGCGCAAAGAGACCCAGTACTTC. Encoded protein: CASSLGTGTGRKETQYF.

As for this clone: Distinct nucleotide sequences in the sample also encode this CDR3. This chain uses TRBV19 with TRBJ2-7, with TRBD2 matching over 12 bases. With V trimmed by 5 bases and J by 4 bases, 3 bases remained unmatched. The CDR3 is 14 amino acids. Germline V gives CDR1 LNHDA, CDR2 SQIVND (reference sequence). The CDR3 sequence: CASSPGTSGYEQYF. DNA for the CDR3: TGTGCCAGTAGTCCTGGGACTAGCGGGTACGAGCAGTACTTC.

This clone was counted once. This sequence joins TRBV19 and TRBJ2-5; tentative D call: TRBD1 (5 bases). Per germline, CDR1 LNHDA and CDR2 SQIVND (reference sequence). Trimming removed 6 bases at V and 1 base at J, with 9 bases between. The CDR3 loop spans 13 amino acids. In DNA form, the CDR3 reads TGTGCCAGTAGACGACAGTTCCAAGAGACCCAGTACTTC. It is translated as CASRRQFQETQYF. The variable domain in full, completed from reference TRBV19 and TRBJ2-5, reads DGGITQSPKYLFRKEGQNVTLSCEQNLNHDAMYWYRQDPGQGLRLIYYSQIVNDFQKGDIAEGYSVSREKKESFPLTVTSAQKNPTAFYLCASRRQFQETQYFGPGTRLLVL.

V is TRBV6-2 or TRBV6-3 and J is TRBJ2-5; 10 nucleotides match TRBD2. V trimming: 2 bases; J trimming: 2 bases; junction bases outside the gene matches: 5. The CDR3 sequence is 16 residues long. Germline loops: CDR1 MNHEY, CDR2 SVGEGT. CDR3 bases: TGTGCCAGCAGTTACATAGGACTAGCGGTACAAGAGACCCAGTACTTC. This codes for CASSYIGLAVQETQYF.

V usage is TRBV29-1 and J usage is TRBJ1-2; the D gene is possibly TRBD1 (6 bases). The V gene lost 4 bases and the J gene lost 7 bases, with 16 bases spanning the gap. There are 13 residues in the CDR3. The germline gives CDR1 SQVTM, CDR2 ANQGSEA. The CDR3 protein is CSVARTGISGYTF. The CDR3 DNA sequence: TGCAGCGTTGCTCGAACAGGGATCAGTGGCTACACCTTC.

The CDR3 DNA reads as TGTGCCAGCTGTGGACTAGCGGGATACACAGATACGCAGTATTTT. Its protein is CASCGLAGYTDTQYF. V gene TRBV28 combines with J gene TRBJ2-3, with 12 nucleotides matching TRBD2. CDR3 length: 15 residues. V was pared by 8 bases and J by 2 bases, with 5 bases of the junction left unmatched. Germline V CDR1 and CDR2: MDHEN, SYDVKM.

V and J are TRBV27 and TRBJ1-2; 9 bases are a match to TRBD1. This CDR3 is built from 15 residues. Trimming at V came to 0 bases and at J to 8 bases, leaving 7 bases not matched to a gene. In germline, CDR1 is MNHEY, CDR2 SMNVEV (reference sequence). The CDR3: CASSLSGGQGRGYTF. CDR3 coding DNA: TGTGCCAGCAGTTTATCGGGGGGACAGGGACGGGGCTACACCTTC.

This rearrangement joins TRBV29-1 to TRBJ2-5; 9 bases align to TRBD1. This CDR3 region has 18 residues. J gave up 1 base and V 3 bases, and 15 bases lay outside the gene matches. Germline CDR1 and CDR2: SQVTM and ANQGSEA. The CDR3 protein is CSVDHRDRAGGTQETQYF. For the CDR3, the DNA is TGCAGCGTTGACCACCGGGACAGGGCCGGCGGAACCCAAGAGACCCAGTACTTC.

DNA for the CDR3: TGCAGCGTTGGACCTAGCGGAGCCTACGAGCAGTACTTC. This gives the protein CSVGPSGAYEQYF. The V gene is TRBV29-1, the J gene TRBJ2-7, with 7 bases fitting TRBD2. The CDR3 is 13 amino acids. Germline CDR1 is SQVTM and CDR2 is ANQGSEA. The V and J ends lost 4 bases and 2 bases, in that order; junction bases with no gene match: 5.

The rearrangement joins TRBV28 to TRBJ1-5; D is unresolved. Germline V lookup: CDR1 MDHEN, CDR2 SYDVKM. The CDR3 contains 16 residues. V lost 3 bases, J lost 2 bases, and 14 bases lay in between. The CDR3 reads CASSFLGNGGNQPQHF. DNA of the CDR3: TGTGCCAGCAGTTTTTTAGGGAACGGGGGCAATCAGCCCCAGCATTTT. Complete variable domain (other parts from reference TRBV28 and TRBJ1-5): DVKVTQSSRYLVKRTGEKVFLECVQDMDHENMFWYRQDPGLGLRLIYFSYDVKMKEKGDIPEGYSVSREKKERFSLILESASTNQTSMYLCASSFLGNGGNQPQHFGDGTRLSIL.

The chain combines TRBV5-4 with TRBJ1-2; perhaps TRBD1 as D (6 bases). The V gene lost 5 bases and the J gene lost 1 base, with 21 bases spanning the gap. The CDR3 runs to 17 residues. CDR1 is SGHNT and CDR2 is YYREEE in the germline V gene (reference sequence). The CDR3 loop is CASRTTRTAYLNYGYTF. The CDR3 DNA follows: TGTGCCAGCAGAACGACCCGGACAGCTTATCTTAACTATGGCTACACCTTC.

This clone was counted a single time. This chain links TRBV18 with TRBJ1-5; possible D gene TRBD1, 6 bases. Looked up from germline, CDR1 is KGHSH and CDR2 is LQKENI. The CDR3 is made up of 15 amino acids. The V end lost 4 bases, the J end lost 7 bases, and 17 bases lay between the germline ends. The CDR3 DNA reads TGTGCCAGCTCACTACAGGGAAGTAACGCACAGCCCCAGCATTTT. Translation gives CASSLQGSNAQPQHF.

The chain employs TRBV11-2 and TRBJ2-3; TRBD2 matches at 14 bases. V was pared by 2 bases and J by 2 bases, with 3 bases of the junction left unmatched. Germline CDR1 reads SGHAT; CDR2 reads FQNNGV. This CDR3 region has 17 residues. CDR3 sequence: CASSLTGLAGVTDTQYF. CDR3 DNA: TGTGCCAGCAGCTTAACGGGACTAGCGGGAGTCACAGATACGCAGTATTTT.

This clone was observed once. The chain is built from TRBV28 and TRBJ2-7, with D possibly being TRBD1 (7 bases). Germline lookup yields CDR1 MDHEN and CDR2 SYDVKM. Trimming cost V 7 bases and J 2 bases, with 21 bases left between them. The CDR3 sequence is 16 residues long. The DNA for the CDR3 is TGTGCCAGCACCGACAGGGAGGCAGAATCCACCTACGAGCAGTACTTC. It is translated as CASTDREAESTYEQYF. The whole variable domain, remainder taken from reference TRBV28 and TRBJ2-7, is DVKVTQSSRYLVKRTGEKVFLECVQDMDHENMFWYRQDPGLGLRLIYFSYDVKMKEKGDIPEGYSVSREKKERFSLILESASTNQTSMYLCASTDREAESTYEQYFGPGTRLTVT.